The 21 T cell receptor beta chains below come from one sample, sequenced in a study of T cell clones after liver transplantation. Sequenced by immunoSEQ multiplex PCR; TCRdb stores in-frame clones only, minus some. The table shows 70,000 to 80,000 clones, with 90% occurring only once. The sequencing used CD4+ T cells from blood, collected before liver transplant. All receptors derive from a human donor who received a liver transplant.

J is TRBJ2-1 and V is TRBV11-2; maybe TRBD2 (6 bases). The CDR3 covers 15 residues. V dropped 5 bases and J dropped 2 bases, with 13 bases sitting between them. Germline V gives CDR1 SGHAT, CDR2 FQNNGV. CDR3 coding DNA: TGTGCCAGCAGCCCCTCACTAGCAGCCTACAATGAGCAGTTCTTC. It specifies CASSPSLAAYNEQFF. The variable domain in full, with the rest retrieved from reference TRBV11-2 and TRBJ2-1, is EAGVAQSPRYKIIEKRQSVAFWCNPISGHATLYWYQQILGQGPKLLIQFQNNGVVDDSQLPKDRFSAERLKGVDSTLKIQPAKLEDSAVYLCASSPSLAAYNEQFFGPGTRLTVL.

The V and J genes are TRBV28 and TRBJ2-7; D gene uncertain. This CDR3 spans 11 amino acids. CDR1 is MDHEN and CDR2 is SYDVKM in the germline V gene. Deletions cut 4 bases from V and 4 bases from J, with 5 bases between. CDR3 amino acids: CASSSRYEQYF. The DNA of the CDR3 is TGTGCCAGCAGTTCCCGTTACGAGCAGTACTTC.

The rearrangement joins TRBV4-2 to TRBJ1-5; 11 bases agree with TRBD1. Germline V CDR1 and CDR2: LGHNA, YNFKEQ. The CDR3 covers 16 residues. With 5 bases clipped from V and 1 base from J, the junction kept 4 bases outside the gene matches. The CDR3 nucleotides read TGTGCCAGCAGCAACCGGGACAGGGGGAGCAATCAGCCCCAGCATTTT. The encoded protein is CASSNRDRGSNQPQHF.

The chain is built from TRBV7-9 and TRBJ1-4; D is perhaps TRBD1 (6 bases). Germline V CDR1 and CDR2: SEHNR, FQNEAQ (reference sequence). V was trimmed by 5 bases and J by 5 bases, leaving 9 bases between them. The CDR3 extends over 13 amino acids. CDR3 nucleotide sequence: TGTGCCAGCAGCCAGCAGGGGAATGAAAAACTGTTTTTT. The encoded protein is CASSQQGNEKLFF.

This clone was observed once. The chain joins TRBV19 to TRBJ1-1; D call uncertain. The CDR3 has 14 residues. V was pared by 2 bases and J by 8 bases, with 15 bases between. Germline V lookup: CDR1 LNHDA, CDR2 SQIVND (reference sequence). The CDR3 bases are TGTGCCAGTAGTATAAGAGGCCGACTGTTGGAAGCTTTCTTT. This sequence encodes CASSIRGRLLEAFF.

The chain couples TRBV11-3 to TRBJ1-3; 8 bases agree with TRBD1. Per germline, CDR1 SGHNT and CDR2 YENEEA. The CDR3 runs to 16 residues. V lost 5 bases, J lost 4 bases, and 10 bases stayed unmatched. The CDR3 region is CASSGPRTGPGNTIYF. The CDR3 region has the DNA TGTGCCAGCAGCGGGCCACGGACAGGGCCCGGAAACACCATATATTTT.

This clone was picked up one time. The V call is TRBV11-3, the J call TRBJ1-5, with 7 nucleotides matching TRBD1. CDR1 and CDR2 from the germline V gene are SGHNT and YENEEA. After removal of 5 bases from V and 4 bases from J, the junction contained 5 bases not matched to a gene. This CDR3 spans 14 amino acids. The CDR3 sequence is CASSPSGGNQPQHF. CDR3 sequence (DNA): TGTGCCAGCAGCCCCTCAGGGGGGAATCAGCCCCAGCATTTT.

The chain carries TRBV5-6 and TRBJ2-2, with D uncertain. V lost 0 bases, J lost 9 bases, and 6 bases lay in between. The CDR3 has 12 amino acids. CDR1 is SGHDT, CDR2 YYEEEE, per germline. The CDR3, as DNA: TGTGCCAGCAGCTTGGCCATGAGGGAGCTGTTTTTT. It encodes CASSLAMRELFF. The variable domain in full, with the rest retrieved from reference TRBV5-6 and TRBJ2-2, is DAGVTQSPTHLIKTRGQQVTLRCSPKSGHDTVSWYQQALGQGPQFIFQYYEEEERQRGNFPDRFSGHQFPNYSSELNVNALLLGDSALYLCASSLAMRELFFGEGSRLTVL.

The V and J genes are TRBV7-2 and TRBJ2-2, with 12 nucleotides matching TRBD1. Germline V gives CDR1 SGHTA, CDR2 FQGNSA. V lost 4 bases, J lost 7 bases, and 4 bases stayed unmatched. The CDR3 has 15 residues. CDR3 loop: CASSWDRGRGGELFF. The DNA for the CDR3 is TGTGCCAGCAGCTGGGACAGGGGGCGCGGCGGGGAGCTGTTTTTT.

The CDR3 loop reads CASSSGLAGTADTQYF. DNA of the CDR3: TGTGCCAGCAGCTCCGGACTAGCGGGAACCGCAGATACGCAGTATTTT. The chain employs TRBV11-3 and TRBJ2-3, with TRBD2 matching over 12 bases. Trimming at V came to 4 bases and at J to 4 bases, leaving 6 bases not matched to a gene. This CDR3 spans 16 amino acids. Germline V gene data show CDR1 as SGHNT and CDR2 as YENEEA.

The chain's CDR3 is CASSLDPGGLADQYF. DNA of the CDR3: TGTGCCAGCAGCTTAGATCCGGGCGGTCTAGCGGACCAGTACTTC. The chain is built from TRBV11-3 and TRBJ2-7; TRBD2 aligns across 7 bases. Germline V gene lookup returns CDR1 SGHNT and CDR2 YENEEA. The V gene end was trimmed by 0 bases and the J gene end by 10 bases; junction bases not matched to a gene: 12. The CDR3 has 15 amino acids.

The chain employs TRBV10-1 and TRBJ2-1; 8 bases map to TRBD2. The CDR3 sequence is 12 residues long. The V gene end was trimmed by 6 bases and the J gene end by 7 bases; junction bases not matched to a gene: 2. Per the germline V gene, CDR1 is WNHNN and CDR2 is SYGVQD (reference sequence). The CDR3 nucleotides are TGCGCCAGCAGGACTAGCGAGAATGAGCAGTTCTTC. Its translation is CASRTSENEQFF.

This sequence joins TRBV5-6 and TRBJ2-7; D gene unclear. CDR1 SGHDT and CDR2 YYEEEE come from the germline V gene. The CDR3 consists of 14 residues. Trimming removed 1 base from V and 0 bases from J, with 8 bases in between. CDR3 DNA: TGTGCCAGCAGCTTGCGTCCGTCCTCCTACGAGCAGTACTTC. Residues: CASSLRPSSYEQYF.

The chain is built from TRBV9 and TRBJ1-2, with 11 bases fitting TRBD1. With 4 bases clipped from V and 7 bases from J, the junction kept 12 bases outside the gene matches. There are 16 residues in the CDR3. The germline gives CDR1 SGDLS, CDR2 YYNGEE. The CDR3, as DNA: TGTGCCAGCAGCTTAACACCGGACAGGGGGCTTTCTGGCTACACCTTC. Protein sequence: CASSLTPDRGLSGYTF.

This chain uses TRBV19 with TRBJ1-5; tentatively, D is TRBD1 (6 bases). From germline, CDR1 is LNHDA and CDR2 SQIVND (reference sequence). This CDR3 spans 14 amino acids. Trimming stripped 8 bases from V and 4 bases from J, with 15 bases between. CDR3 protein: CASRGAPWNQPQHF. CDR3 sequence (DNA): TGTGCCAGTCGGGGGGCGCCGTGGAATCAGCCCCAGCATTTT.

The rearrangement links TRBV28 to TRBJ1-3, with a tentative D call TRBD1 (5 bases). V lost 6 bases and J 8 bases, leaving 11 bases between the germline ends. This CDR3 is 12 amino acids long. Germline values: CDR1 MDHEN, CDR2 SYDVKM. The CDR3 DNA follows: TGTGCCAGCAGACCTGACAGTCACACCATATATTTT. Translating it yields CASRPDSHTIYF.

The chain joins TRBV14 to TRBJ2-3, with 13 bases fitting TRBD2. The CDR3 length is 19 residues. Trimming removed 3 bases from V and 0 bases from J; junction bases left unmatched: 9. Germline-derived CDR1 and CDR2 are SGHDN and FVKESK. CDR3 coding DNA: TGTGCCAGCAGCCATACACCGGGACTAGCGGGACCTAGCACAGATACGCAGTATTTT. It encodes CASSHTPGLAGPSTDTQYF.

The V gene is TRBV19, the J gene TRBJ1-1; no clear D gene. V was clipped by 3 bases and J by 4 bases, with 15 bases between them. This CDR3 comprises 15 residues. Per the germline V gene, CDR1 is LNHDA and CDR2 is SQIVND (reference sequence). The CDR3 protein is CASSIPARWGTEAFF. The CDR3 bases are TGTGCCAGTAGTATCCCCGCGAGGTGGGGCACTGAAGCTTTCTTT.

V is TRBV6-1 and J is TRBJ2-7; D tentatively reads TRBD1 or TRBD2 (5 bases each). This CDR3 has 14 residues. In germline, CDR1 is MNHNS, CDR2 SASEGT. Trimming removed 4 bases from V and 0 bases from J, with 10 bases in between. CDR3 residues: CASSGGPSSYEQYF. DNA for the CDR3: TGTGCCAGCAGTGGGGGACCAAGCTCCTACGAGCAGTACTTC.

This clone has a handful of counts. The chain uses TRBV19 and TRBJ2-2; TRBD2 matches 7 bases. Germline loops: CDR1 LNHDA, CDR2 SQIVND (reference sequence). J gave up 5 bases and V 7 bases, and 10 bases lay outside the gene matches. The CDR3 is 15 residues long. CDR3 protein: CASTSGGSRTGELFF. The CDR3 DNA follows: TGTGCCAGTACCTCGGGAGGTAGCCGGACCGGGGAGCTGTTTTTT.

This clone was seen a few times. The rearrangement joins TRBV10-3 to TRBJ2-3; 9 nucleotides align to TRBD2. There are 16 residues in the CDR3. Looked up from germline, CDR1 is ENHRY and CDR2 is SYGVKD. J lost 5 bases, V lost 0 bases, and 6 bases had no gene match. CDR3 nucleotide sequence: TGTGCCATCAGTGAGTCGACTAGCGGCAGTCGAGATACGCAGTATTTT. It yields the protein CAISESTSGSRDTQYF.